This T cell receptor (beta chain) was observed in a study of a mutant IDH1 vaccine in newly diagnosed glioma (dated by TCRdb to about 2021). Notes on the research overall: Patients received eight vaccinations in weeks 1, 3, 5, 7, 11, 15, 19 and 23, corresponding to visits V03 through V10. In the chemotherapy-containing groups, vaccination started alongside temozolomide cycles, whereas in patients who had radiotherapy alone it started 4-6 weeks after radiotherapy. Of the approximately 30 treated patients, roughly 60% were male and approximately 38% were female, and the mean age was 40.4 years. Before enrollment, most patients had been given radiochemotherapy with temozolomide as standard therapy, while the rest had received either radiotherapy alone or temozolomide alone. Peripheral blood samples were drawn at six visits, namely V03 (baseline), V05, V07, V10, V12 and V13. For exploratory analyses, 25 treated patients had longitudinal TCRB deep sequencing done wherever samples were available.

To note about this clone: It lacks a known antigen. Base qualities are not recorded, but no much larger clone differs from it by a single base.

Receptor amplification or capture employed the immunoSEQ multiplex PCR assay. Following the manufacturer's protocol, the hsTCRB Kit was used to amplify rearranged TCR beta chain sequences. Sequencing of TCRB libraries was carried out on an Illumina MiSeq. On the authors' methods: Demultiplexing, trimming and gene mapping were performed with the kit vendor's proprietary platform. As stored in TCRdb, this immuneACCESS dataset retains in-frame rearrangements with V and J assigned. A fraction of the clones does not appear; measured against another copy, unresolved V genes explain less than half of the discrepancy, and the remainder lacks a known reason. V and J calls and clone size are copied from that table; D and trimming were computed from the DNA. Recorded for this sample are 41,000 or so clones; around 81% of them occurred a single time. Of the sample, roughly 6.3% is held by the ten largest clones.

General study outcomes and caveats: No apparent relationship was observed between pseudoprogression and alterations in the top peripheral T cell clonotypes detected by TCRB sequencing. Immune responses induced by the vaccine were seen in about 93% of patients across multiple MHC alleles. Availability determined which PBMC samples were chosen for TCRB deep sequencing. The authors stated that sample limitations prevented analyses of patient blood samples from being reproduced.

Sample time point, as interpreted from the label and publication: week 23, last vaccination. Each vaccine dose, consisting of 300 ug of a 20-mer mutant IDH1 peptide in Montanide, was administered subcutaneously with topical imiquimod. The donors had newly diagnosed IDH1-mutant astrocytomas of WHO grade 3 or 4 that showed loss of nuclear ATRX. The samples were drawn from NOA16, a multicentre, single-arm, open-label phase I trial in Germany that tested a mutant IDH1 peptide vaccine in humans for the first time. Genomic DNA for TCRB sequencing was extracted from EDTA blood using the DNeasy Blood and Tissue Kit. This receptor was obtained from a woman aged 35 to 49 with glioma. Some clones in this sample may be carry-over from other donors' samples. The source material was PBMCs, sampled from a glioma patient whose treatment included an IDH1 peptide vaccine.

The encoded CDR3 is CASSTPGQNYGYTF. The sequenced DNA: TGTGCCAGTAGTACGCCGGGACAGAACTATGGCTACACCTTC. The V and J genes are TRBV19 and TRBJ1-2, with 7 bases in between that match TRBD1. Including cysteine and phenylalanine, the CDR3 has 14 amino acids. Left in the record is the CDR3 DNA by itself, 42 bases read in frame from the first base. The germline V gene (reference sequence) specifies LNHDA as CDR1 and SQIVND as CDR2. For this chain, trimming is 4 bases at the V end and 2 bases at the J end, and the number of junction bases without a gene match is 4.